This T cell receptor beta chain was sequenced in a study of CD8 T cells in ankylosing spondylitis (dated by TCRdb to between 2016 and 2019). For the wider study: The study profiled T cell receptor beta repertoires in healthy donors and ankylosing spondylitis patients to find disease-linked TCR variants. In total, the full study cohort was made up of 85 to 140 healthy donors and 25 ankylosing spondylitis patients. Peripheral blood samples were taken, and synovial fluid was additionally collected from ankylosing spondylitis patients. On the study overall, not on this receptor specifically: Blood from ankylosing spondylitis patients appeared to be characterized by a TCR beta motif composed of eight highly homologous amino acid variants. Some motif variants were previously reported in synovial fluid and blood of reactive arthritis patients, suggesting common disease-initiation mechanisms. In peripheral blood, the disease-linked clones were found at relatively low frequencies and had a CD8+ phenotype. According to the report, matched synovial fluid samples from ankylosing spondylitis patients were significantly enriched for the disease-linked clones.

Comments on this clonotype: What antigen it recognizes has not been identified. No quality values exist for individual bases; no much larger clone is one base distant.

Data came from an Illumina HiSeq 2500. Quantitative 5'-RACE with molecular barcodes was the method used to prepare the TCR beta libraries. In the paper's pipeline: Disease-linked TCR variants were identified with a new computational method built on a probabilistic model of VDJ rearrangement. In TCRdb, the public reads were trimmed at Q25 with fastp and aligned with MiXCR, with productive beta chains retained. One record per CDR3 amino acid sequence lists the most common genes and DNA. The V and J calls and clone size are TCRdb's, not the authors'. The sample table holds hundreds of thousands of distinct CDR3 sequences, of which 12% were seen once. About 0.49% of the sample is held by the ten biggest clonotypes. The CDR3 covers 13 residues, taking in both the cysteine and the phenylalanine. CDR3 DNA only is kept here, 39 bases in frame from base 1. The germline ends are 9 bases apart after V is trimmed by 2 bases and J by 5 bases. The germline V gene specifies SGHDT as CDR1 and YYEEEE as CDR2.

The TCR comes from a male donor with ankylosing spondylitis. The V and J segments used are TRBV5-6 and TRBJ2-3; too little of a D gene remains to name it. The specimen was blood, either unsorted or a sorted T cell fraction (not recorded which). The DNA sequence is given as TGTGCCAGCAGCTTTTCTGCTGGAGATACGCAGTATTTT. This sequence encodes CASSFSAGDTQYF.